Listed below are T cell receptor beta chains from one sample, sequenced in a study of T-cell reconstitution after alpha-beta-depleted transplantation in children. TCRdb re-called the PCR reads through MiXCR, storing one row per CDR3 protein. The table has 490,000 or so distinct CDR3 sequences, under 12% seen once. The sequenced sample was PBMCs, obtained before TCRalphabeta/CD19-depleted stem cell transplant. The receptor source for this set is a child aged 2 to 15 with inherited bone marrow failure, due to receive a stem cell transplant. Each CDR3 is given with its conserved first and last residue. Each record gives: clone size, V gene, CDR3 length, D gene, J gene, CDR3 protein, CDR3 DNA. A D gene is named only where the DNA matches it firmly. Not every row has a clone size; where given, it reads once, few, many or a size class.

>many|TRBV28|19|TRBD2|TRBJ2-7
CASSFTGTLNGRARDEQYF
TGTGCCAGCAGTTTTACGGGGACCCTTAACGGGAGGGCCCGCGACGAGCAGTACTTC
>few|TRBV6-5|16|TRBD2|TRBJ2-7
CASSSPSLAGSYEQYF
TGTGCCAGCAGTTCACCTTCCCTAGCGGGGTCCTACGAGCAGTACTTC
>many|TRBV5-5|15|TRBD1|TRBJ2-7
CASSPWTGTSYEQYF
TGTGCCAGCAGCCCCTGGACAGGGACCTCCTACGAGCAGTACTTC
>-|TRBV19|15|-|TRBJ1-4
CASSTTRLAIGKLFF
TGTGCCAGTAGTACGACACGTCTCGCTATAGGAAAACTGTTTTTT
>many|TRBV5-1|15|-|TRBJ2-1
CASSPRAASYNEQFF
TGCGCCAGCAGCCCCAGAGCGGCCTCCTACAATGAGCAGTTCTTC
>many|TRBV5-8|15|-|TRBJ1-4
CASSRGQGTNEKLFF
TGTGCCAGCAGTCGGGGCCAAGGGACTAATGAAAAACTGTTTTTT
>many|TRBV28|12|-|TRBJ2-7
CASSSRVDEQYF
TGTGCCAGCAGTTCCCGCGTCGACGAGCAGTACTTC
>-|TRBV6-1|17|TRBD1|TRBJ2-7
CASSEDGAGTGYYEQYF
TGTGCCAGCAGTGAAGATGGAGCCGGGACAGGATACTACGAGCAGTACTTC
>many|TRBV12-3/TRBV12-4|12|-|TRBJ1-2
CASSPDGSGYTF
TGTGCCAGCAGTCCCGACGGTTCTGGCTACACCTTC
>-|TRBV27|18|TRBD2|TRBJ2-1
CASSPGTGLAGVENEQFF
TGTGCCAGCTCCCCAGGGACGGGACTAGCGGGAGTTGAGAATGAGCAGTTCTTC
>-|TRBV30|12|-|TRBJ2-1
CAWSALNPEQFF
TGTGCCTGGAGTGCTCTCAACCCTGAGCAGTTCTTC
>few|TRBV20-1|15|TRBD2|TRBJ2-7
CSARKGTSGSYEQYF
TGCAGTGCTAGAAAAGGGACTAGCGGCTCCTACGAGCAGTACTTC
>many|TRBV29-1|13|-|TRBJ2-7
CSVLRDGTYEQYF
TGCAGCGTACTCCGGGACGGAACCTACGAGCAGTACTTC
>few|TRBV19|15|TRBD1|TRBJ1-1
CASSIDRVGNTEAFF
TGTGCCAGTAGTATCGACAGGGTCGGGAACACTGAAGCTTTCTTT
>few|TRBV7-2|15|TRBD2|TRBJ2-7
CASSPLAGGPNEQYF
TGTGCCAGCAGCCCGTTAGCGGGAGGGCCTAACGAGCAGTACTTC
>many|TRBV6-5|16|TRBD2|TRBJ2-7
CASSYNLRDYSYEQYF
TGTGCCAGCAGTTATAATTTACGGGACTATTCCTACGAGCAGTACTTC
>many|TRBV20-1|14|TRBD2|TRBJ2-1
CSATLAGGTDEQFF
TGCAGTGCCACCCTAGCGGGAGGTACCGATGAGCAGTTCTTC
>few|TRBV6-1|14|TRBD1|TRBJ2-2
CASSARQGDGELFF
TGTGCCAGCAGTGCGCGACAGGGAGACGGGGAGCTGTTTTTT
>-|TRBV7-2|14|-|TRBJ1-1
CASSSYSGNTEAFF
TGTGCCAGCAGCTCCTACAGTGGGAACACTGAAGCTTTCTTT
>many|TRBV27|14|-|TRBJ2-7
CASSFSGYDYEQYF
TGTGCCAGCAGCTTTAGCGGCTATGACTACGAGCAGTACTTC
>few|TRBV20-1|17|-|TRBJ1-4
CCALYFTPRDLKEKLFF
TGCTGTGCTCTCTACTTCACCCCCAGAGATCTGAAAGAAAAACTGTTTTTT
>many|TRBV27|14|-|TRBJ1-5
CASSQGGRGQPQHF
TGTGCCAGCAGTCAAGGGGGGAGGGGTCAGCCCCAGCATTTT
>many|TRBV10-1|9|-|TRBJ2-7
CATDYEQYF
TGCGCCACTGACTACGAGCAGTACTTC
>many|TRBV19|15|TRBD2|TRBJ2-1
CASSLLAGTSNEQFF
TGTGCCAGTAGTCTACTAGCGGGAACTTCCAATGAGCAGTTCTTC
>-|TRBV10-3|13|-|TRBJ2-2
CASSEGYTWELFF
TGTGCCAGCTCAGAGGGTTACACCTGGGAGCTGTTTTTT
>many|TRBV5-4|14|-|TRBJ2-3
CASSTDTWTDTQYF
TGTGCCAGCAGCACGGACACGTGGACAGATACGCAGTATTTT
>many|TRBV10-3|14|TRBD2|TRBJ2-5
CAISERTSRETQYF
TGTGCCATCAGTGAGCGGACTAGTCGGGAGACCCAGTACTTC
>many|TRBV11-2|15|-|TRBJ1-1
CASSSIRKTNTEAFF
TGTGCCAGCAGCAGTATACGGAAAACGAACACTGAAGCTTTCTTT
>few|TRBV15|14|-|TRBJ2-1
CATSRDRNRNEQFF
TGTGCCACCAGCAGAGATCGGAACAGGAATGAGCAGTTCTTC
>many|TRBV3-1|16|TRBD2|TRBJ2-3
CASSQSRAGAADTQYF
TGTGCCAGCAGCCAATCACGAGCGGGAGCGGCAGATACGCAGTATTTT
>many|TRBV11-2|14|TRBD2|TRBJ2-1
CASGLAGGSNEQFF
TGTGCCAGCGGACTAGCGGGAGGGAGCAATGAGCAGTTCTTC